Listed below are T cell receptor beta chains from one sample, sequenced in a study of blood T cell repertoires in COVID-19. Profiled with immunoSEQ multiplex PCR; TCRdb holds only in-frame clones, not every one. The data hold 250,000 or so clones, with around 81% observed a single time. The sequenced sample was PBMCs or T cells enriched from blood (not recorded which). All receptors come from a man in his fifties or sixties who had recovered from COVID-19. Both conserved end residues are part of each CDR3. The order of the fields is V gene, J gene, CDR3 protein.

V: TRBV9; J: TRBJ2-7; CDR3: CASSVGTASYEQYF
V: TRBV7-6; J: TRBJ1-1; CDR3: CASSAARTGVISEAFF
V: TRBV18; J: TRBJ1-5; CDR3: CASSPEGAWGNQPQHF
V: TRBV5-1; J: TRBJ2-7; CDR3: CASSLGLGDDYEQYF
V: TRBV3-1/TRBV3-2; J: TRBJ1-3; CDR3: CASSTGPGNTIYF
V: TRBV11-3; J: TRBJ2-2; CDR3: CASSGTGGTGELFF
V: TRBV19; J: TRBJ1-2; CDR3: CASNSGAGIGYTF
V: TRBV19; J: TRBJ2-1; CDR3: CASSTLIRDSQPHEQFF
V: TRBV2; J: TRBJ2-5; CDR3: CASSGLAGRQETQYF
V: TRBV12-3/TRBV12-4; J: TRBJ1-2; CDR3: CASSLGTVYTF
V: TRBV7-2; J: TRBJ2-3; CDR3: CASSSYTDTQYF
V: TRBV30; J: TRBJ1-1; CDR3: CAWSLQANTEAFF
V: TRBV4-3; J: TRBJ1-2; CDR3: CASSRTHGSLYGYTF
V: TRBV3-1/TRBV3-2; J: TRBJ2-1; CDR3: CASRLTSGTYNEQFF
V: TRBV27; J: TRBJ2-2; CDR3: CASTPGRTDVYTGELFF
V: TRBV9; J: TRBJ2-1; CDR3: CASSVDWDLSSYNEQFF
V: TRBV6-5; J: TRBJ2-7; CDR3: CASSPRDRNSYEQYF
V: TRBV7-2; J: TRBJ1-2; CDR3: CASSSMTGNYGYTF
V: TRBV18; J: TRBJ2-2; CDR3: CASSQDQTGELFF
V: TRBV7-9; J: TRBJ2-3; CDR3: CASIRRRGATDTQYF
V: TRBV9; J: TRBJ2-6; CDR3: CASSAGTLGANVLTF
V: TRBV5-1; J: TRBJ2-1; CDR3: CASSSGLAGVGEQFF
V: TRBV6-1; J: TRBJ1-6; CDR3: CASSELLTRGAASPLHF
V: TRBV7-6; J: TRBJ2-7; CDR3: CASSLGGPGLSYEQYF
V: TRBV7-2; J: TRBJ2-4; CDR3: CASSFDSLKNIQYF
V: TRBV7-8; J: TRBJ1-5; CDR3: CASSGSTGGDQPQHF
V: TRBV6-1; J: TRBJ1-6; CDR3: CASSDQWPPRPLHF
V: TRBV28; J: TRBJ1-2; CDR3: CASSFGTGGGYTF
V: TRBV5-4; J: TRBJ1-2; CDR3: CASSLQGEGGYTF
V: TRBV10-3; J: TRBJ2-7; CDR3: CAITRLAGGSYEQYF
V: TRBV30; J: TRBJ1-5; CDR3: CAWSGTGNQPQHF